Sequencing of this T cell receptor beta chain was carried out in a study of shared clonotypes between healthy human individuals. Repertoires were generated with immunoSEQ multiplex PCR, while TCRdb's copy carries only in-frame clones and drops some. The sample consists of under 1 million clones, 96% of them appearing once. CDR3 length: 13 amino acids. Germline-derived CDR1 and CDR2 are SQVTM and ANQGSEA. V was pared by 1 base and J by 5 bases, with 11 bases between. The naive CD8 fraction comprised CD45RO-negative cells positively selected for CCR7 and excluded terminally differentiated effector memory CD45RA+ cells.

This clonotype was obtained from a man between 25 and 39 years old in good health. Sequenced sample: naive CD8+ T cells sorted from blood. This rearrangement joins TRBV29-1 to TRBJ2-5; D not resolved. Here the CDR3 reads CSVEGFHQETQYF. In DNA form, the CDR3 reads TGCAGCGTTGAAGGGTTTCATCAGGAGACCCAGTACTTC.